One T cell receptor (beta chain) is described in this entry. Germline V lookup: CDR1 MNHEY, CDR2 SMNVEV (reference sequence). The CDR3 runs 11 residues. V gave up 8 bases and J gave up 2 bases, with 6 bases separating them. The data derive from a study of CD8 T cells in Susac syndrome. CD8+ and CD4+ T cells circulating in blood were sequenced for TCR beta. FACS enriched CD8+ TEMRA cells, while bulk CD8+ and CD4+ were negatively isolated. Random hexamers served to reverse transcribe roughly 0.5 to 1 ug RNA. Across 54 Vbeta and 13 Jbeta, immunoSEQ multiplex PCR amplified TCR beta CDR3. TCRdb fed the immunoSEQ multiplex PCR reads into MiXCR, producing one record per CDR3 protein. This table holds about 80,000 distinct CDR3 sequences, about 94% found once.

Sequencing was done on a sample of CD8+ T cells from PBMCs. J is TRBJ1-2 and V is TRBV27; maybe TRBD1 (5 bases). This clonotype was sampled from a human donor in good health. The CDR3: CASAGNYGYTF. The CDR3 coding sequence is TGTGCCAGCGCAGGGAACTATGGCTACACCTTC.